This TCR beta chain was recovered during a study of a mutant IDH1 vaccine in newly diagnosed glioma. Background on the study: Across weeks 1, 3, 5, 7, 11, 15, 19 and 23, patients received a vaccination each time, eight in all. Former treatment meant radiotherapy, temozolomide, or both; the majority had gotten both. Overall study findings and caveats: Pseudoprogression seemingly bore no relation to changes in top peripheral T cell clonotypes.

Concerning this clone: Its antigen is not identified.

Libraries were prepared by immunoSEQ multiplex PCR; TCRdb keeps only in-frame clonotypes and omits some of them. This table has tens of thousands of clones, about 81% appearing once. The time point was: week 23, last vaccination. Alongside topical imiquimod, each dose of vaccine comprised 300 ug of mutant IDH1 20-mer peptide. The study enrolled donors with new WHO grade 3 or 4 IDH1-mutant, ATRX-lost astrocytomas. This receptor was identified in a middle-aged woman with glioma. Some clones in this sample may be carry-over from other donors' samples. Source: PBMCs, taken from a glioma patient whose treatment included an IDH1 peptide vaccine.

CDR3 in amino acids: CSVGGGTGSTDTQYF. CDR3 coding DNA: TGCAGCGTTGGGGGCGGGACAGGGTCCACAGATACGCAGTATTTT. This rearrangement joins TRBV29-1 to TRBJ2-3; 9 nucleotides line up with TRBD1. V shed 4 bases and J 2 bases; nucleotides not matched to a gene: 7. The germline CDR1 and CDR2 sequences are SQVTM and ANQGSEA. The CDR3 has 15 amino acids.